This T cell receptor (beta chain) stems from a study of blood T cell repertoires in COVID-19. Background on the study: Samples representing acute and convalescent COVID-19 were sourced from the United States, Italy and Spain.

Data came from immunoSEQ multiplex PCR; TCRdb stores just in-frame clones and leaves some out. The repertoire holds over 150,000 clones, with 84% as singletons. The receptor was derived from a man aged 18 to 29 with active or convalescent COVID-19. Material: peripheral blood.

CDR3 region: CASSLSLNTEAFF. Written as DNA, the CDR3 is TGTGCCAGCAGCCTGAGCCTGAACACTGAAGCTTTCTTT. This chain joins TRBV14 and TRBJ1-1; no clear D gene. Germline loops: CDR1 SGHDN, CDR2 FVKESK. The V end was cut by 4 bases, the J end by 0 bases, with 6 bases between. The CDR3 extends over 13 amino acids.